Below are 25 T cell receptor beta chains sequenced from a single sample in a study of T cells in women clearing cervical HPV infection. Generated by immunoSEQ multiplex PCR, the TCRdb table keeps only in-frame clones and is missing some. Reported are 25,000 to 30,000 clones; the ten largest clones contain roughly 3.5%. The sample taken for sequencing was blood buffy coat. The origin of the receptors is a woman between 18 and 70 years old with a cervical HPV16 infection that either progressed to CIN3+ or cleared (not recorded which).

The CDR3 sequence: CASSPWDSPTEGYTF. The CDR3 bases that were read are TGTGCCAGCAGTCCCTGGGACAGCCCAACGGAAGGC. This chain uses TRBV27 with TRBJ1-2; 7 bases map to TRBD1. Coverage ceases 3 residues before the CDR3 finishes, and the germline J gene fills in the end. Germline V gives CDR1 MNHEY, CDR2 SMNVEV (reference sequence). The CDR3 sequence is 15 residues long.

Turning to this clone: The CDR3 end falls 3 residues outside the read, so it is completed with the germline J gene. The chain is built from TRBV7-6 and TRBJ2-3; 12 nucleotides align to TRBD2. The CDR3 contains 16 residues. Germline V lookup: CDR1 SGHVS, CDR2 FNYEAQ. J was trimmed by 0 bases and V by 5 bases; bases with no gene match: 3. The CDR3 protein is CASSIGLAGSTDTQYF. Incomplete CDR3 DNA: TGTGCCAGCAGCATAGGACTAGCGGGGAGCACAGATACG.

With regard to this clone: The read ends 3 residues before the CDR3 terminus; that terminus is restored from the germline J gene. The chain combines TRBV4-1 with TRBJ2-3, with 7 nucleotides matching TRBD1. Germline V gene sequence: CDR1 MGHRA, CDR2 YSYEKL. The ends lost 1 base at V and 0 bases at J; junction bases unmatched: 1. The CDR3 has 15 amino acids. This CDR3 reads CASSQGQGSTDTQYF. CDR3 DNA (partial): TGCGCCAGCAGCCAAGGACAGGGTAGCACAGATACG.

As regards this clone: With the read ending 3 residues before the CDR3 end, the germline J gene is used to fill in that end. V gene TRBV7-9 combines with J gene TRBJ1-1; D ambiguous. The CDR3 spans 13 residues. Germline V CDR1 and CDR2: SEHNR, FQNEAQ (reference sequence). This chain's CDR3 is CASRPLAAETAFF. Partial CDR3 DNA: TGTGCCAGCAGACCACTAGCCGCAGAGACC.

The covered CDR3 bases are TGTGCCAGCTCGTACCCGGGGGGCAATGAG. Encoded protein: CASSYPGGNE. The CDR3 as a whole reads CASSYPGGNEQFF. V usage is TRBV18 and J usage is TRBJ2-1, with 7 bases fitting TRBD2. Read coverage stops 3 residues before the CDR3 terminus; the germline J gene supplies the remainder. Germline values: CDR1 KGHSH, CDR2 LQKENI. V dropped 6 bases and J dropped 6; count of bases not matched to a gene: 5. This CDR3 is 13 amino acids long.

CDR3 sequence reads: CSASRQGPYEQYF. The CDR3 bases that were read are TGCAGTGCTAGCCGTCAGGGCCCCTACGAG. V and J are TRBV20-1 and TRBJ2-7; D possibly corresponds to TRBD1 (5 bases). The read is 3 residues too short to cover the CDR3 end, so that end is filled in from the germline J gene. Trimming removed 3 bases from V and 2 bases from J, with 11 bases in between. The CDR3 contains 13 residues. CDR1 and CDR2 (germline): DFQATT, SNEGSKA (reference sequence).

Of note for this clone: The CDR3 end is not reached by the read, which stops 3 residues before it; the germline J gene fills it in. The chain has TRBV20-1 and TRBJ2-1; TRBD2 aligns across 7 bases. Trimming removed 5 bases from V and 2 bases from J; junction bases left unmatched: 6. Germline values: CDR1 DFQATT, CDR2 SNEGSKA (reference sequence). CDR3 length: 14 residues. CDR3 region: CSAYSGPAYNEQFF. CDR3 DNA (partial): TGCAGTGCTTATAGCGGGCCGGCCTACAATGAG.

Concerning this clone itself: The read stops 3 residues short of the end of the CDR3; the missing end is completed from the germline J gene. The genes are TRBV29-1 and TRBJ2-1, with 8 bases aligning to TRBD1. Germline V gene data show CDR1 as SQVTM and CDR2 as ANQGSEA. The V gene end was trimmed by 6 bases and the J gene end by 2 bases; junction bases not matched to a gene: 6. The CDR3 spans 14 residues. CDR3: CSVTLRGPYNEQFF. The CDR3 bases that were read are TGCAGCGTCACACTCAGGGGGCCCTACAATGAG.

In regard to this clone: The DNA ends 3 residues before the CDR3 does, and the rest of the CDR3 is filled in from the germline J gene. The V and J genes are TRBV20-1 and TRBJ2-7, with 13 nucleotides matching TRBD2. Trimming cost V 4 bases and J 4 bases; bases outside gene matches: 7. The germline gives CDR1 DFQATT, CDR2 SNEGSKA (reference sequence). The CDR3 spans 15 residues. The sequenced CDR3 bases are TGCAGTGCTAATCCCGGGACTAGCGGGGATTACGAG. This codes for CSANPGTSGDYE. The whole CDR3 sequence is CSANPGTSGDYEQYF.

A word on this clone: The read is 3 residues too short to cover the CDR3 end, so that end is filled in from the germline J gene. V gene TRBV7-6 combines with J gene TRBJ1-2; 7 bases map to TRBD1. The CDR3 sequence is 16 residues long. The germline CDR1 and CDR2 sequences are SGHVS and FNYEAQ. Partial CDR3 DNA: TGTGCCAGCAGCTTAGCGATAGGGGGCGCAGCAGATACC. Translating gives CASSLAIGGAADT. The full CDR3 sequence reads CASSLAIGGAADTYTF.

As for this clone: The sequenced fragment ends 3 residues before the CDR3 boundary, so the rest is inferred from the germline J gene. The J gene is TRBJ2-7, the V gene TRBV4-2; TRBD1 is a possible D gene (6 bases). The CDR3 totals 15 residues. Trimming removed 0 bases at V and 2 bases at J, with 11 bases between. Germline V gives CDR1 LGHNA, CDR2 YNFKEQ. The sequenced part of the CDR3 DNA is TGTGCCAGCAGCCAAGACGAGGGGGAAGCCTACGAG. It yields the protein CASSQDEGEAYE. The whole CDR3 region reads CASSQDEGEAYEQYF.

Remarks on this clone: The read ends 3 residues early relative to the CDR3; the germline J gene fills the gap. The chain links TRBV11-2 to TRBJ1-2, with 8 bases fitting TRBD1. Trimming at V came to 1 base and at J to 5 bases, leaving 6 bases not matched to a gene. The CDR3 consists of 15 residues. Germline CDR1 SGHAT, CDR2 FQNNGV. The CDR3 sequence is CASSLGVRQGYGYTF. The covered CDR3 bases are TGTGCCAGCAGCTTAGGGGTGAGACAGGGGTATGGC.

A remark on this clone: The read falls 3 residues short of the CDR3 end, and the missing part is taken from the germline J gene. The chain links TRBV6-1 to TRBJ1-6; D is unresolved. Per germline, CDR1 MNHNS and CDR2 SASEGT. The CDR3 extends over 16 amino acids. V was shortened by 0 bases and J by 7 bases, with 13 bases between the two germline ends. The DNA read from the CDR3 is TGTGCCAGCAGTGAAGCGCATGGCAGGTGGAATTCACCC. Translating gives CASSEAHGRWNSP. The complete CDR3 sequence is CASSEAHGRWNSPLHF.

As to this clone: The DNA ends 3 residues before the CDR3 does, and the rest of the CDR3 is filled in from the germline J gene. J is TRBJ1-1 and V is TRBV19, with TRBD1 matching over 7 bases. V shed 7 bases and J 0 bases; nucleotides not matched to a gene: 8. The germline gives CDR1 LNHDA, CDR2 SQIVND (reference sequence). This CDR3 comprises 15 residues. The part of the CDR3 DNA that was read is TGTGCCAGTATCCCAGGGGGACAGATGAACACTGAA. This encodes CASIPGGQMNTE. The entire CDR3 sequence reads CASIPGGQMNTEAFF. The full variable domain, with the rest looked up from reference TRBV19 and TRBJ1-1, is DGGITQSPKYLFRKEGQNVTLSCEQNLNHDAMYWYRQDPGQGLRLIYYSQIVNDFQKGDIAEGYSVSREKKESFPLTVTSAQKNPTAFYLCASIPGGQMNTEAFFGQGTRLTVV.

Remarks on this clone: Sequencing ends 3 residues short of the CDR3 end; the germline J gene provides the rest. This sequence joins TRBV19 and TRBJ1-2, with 9 bases that match TRBD1. CDR1 is LNHDA and CDR2 is SQIVND in the germline V gene (reference sequence). This CDR3 spans 15 amino acids. Incomplete CDR3 DNA: TGTGCCAGTAGTATGCCCTACGGGACAGGGCGAGGC. This codes for CASSMPYGTGRG. The whole CDR3 protein is CASSMPYGTGRGYTF.

The CDR3 DNA, read in part, is TGTGCCAGCAGCATAAGCAGGGAAGAGACG. It codes for CASSISREET. The entire CDR3 sequence reads CASSISREETQYF. The chain has TRBV7-3 and TRBJ2-3; TRBD1 might be the D (5 bases). Sequencing ends 3 residues short of the CDR3 end; the germline J gene provides the rest. The CDR3 covers 13 residues. The germline gives CDR1 SGHTA, CDR2 FQGTGA.

The CDR3: CASGDRTGNTDTQYF. The sequenced CDR3 bases are TGTGCCAGCGGCGATAGGACAGGGAACACAGATACG. This chain joins TRBV2 and TRBJ2-3; 8 nucleotides agree with TRBD1. The read terminates 3 residues ahead of where the CDR3 ends, so the germline J gene completes it. This CDR3 comprises 15 residues. Looked up from germline, CDR1 is SNHLY and CDR2 is FYNNEI. Losses at the gene ends were 8 bases for V and 2 bases for J; bases not matched to a gene: 9.

On this clone itself: The DNA ends 3 residues before the CDR3 does, and the rest of the CDR3 is filled in from the germline J gene. The V gene is TRBV5-5, the J gene TRBJ1-5; TRBD1 agrees at 7 bases. J lost 4 bases, V lost 2 bases, and 6 bases had no gene match. Germline V gene sequence: CDR1 SGHKS, CDR2 YYEKEE (reference sequence). This CDR3 has 15 residues. The CDR3 here is CASSLSGTENQPQHF. CDR3 DNA (partial): TGTGCCAGCAGCTTATCCGGGACAGAAAATCAGCCC.

Of note for this clone: The CDR3 end falls 3 residues outside the read, so it is completed with the germline J gene. The chain couples TRBV6-1 to TRBJ1-2, with 7 bases fitting TRBD1. CDR3 length: 14 residues. The V gene end was trimmed by 4 bases and the J gene end by 4 bases; junction bases not matched to a gene: 6. CDR1 MNHNS and CDR2 SASEGT come from the germline V gene. The CDR3 is CASSAGTEIYGYTF. The CDR3 bases that were read are TGTGCCAGCAGTGCGGGGACAGAGATCTATGGC.

On this clone: Read coverage stops 3 residues before the CDR3 terminus; the germline J gene supplies the remainder. The gene calls are TRBV12-3 or TRBV12-4 and TRBJ1-6; TRBD1 might be the D (6 bases). The CDR3 contains 14 residues. Trimming took 5 bases from V and 7 from J, leaving 12 bases between them. CDR3 region: CASSGTTRNSPLHF. CDR3 DNA (partial): TGTGCCAGCAGTGGGACAACGAGGAATTCACCC.

Points on this clone: The DNA ends 3 residues before the CDR3 does, and the rest of the CDR3 is filled in from the germline J gene. The chain joins TRBV30 to TRBJ1-5, with D possibly being TRBD1 (6 bases). The CDR3 runs 15 residues. V shed 2 bases and J shed 5 bases, with 16 bases lying between them. Looked up from germline, CDR1 is GTSNPN and CDR2 is SVGIG (reference sequence). The CDR3 protein is CAWSRGQPGDQPQHF. The CDR3 bases that were read are TGTGCCTGGAGTCGAGGACAGCCAGGGGATCAGCCC.

On this clone itself: The CDR3 extends 3 residues past the end of the read, so its final part is completed from the germline J gene. The chain is built from TRBV7-9 and TRBJ1-2, with D hard to call. The germline V gene has CDR1 SEHNR and CDR2 FQNEAQ (reference sequence). This CDR3 has 12 residues. The CDR3 DNA, read in part, is TGTGCCAGCAGCTTAGCGCGCTACGAC. As protein: CASSLARYD. The CDR3 in its entirety is CASSLARYDYTF.

Concerning this clone itself: The DNA ends 3 residues before the CDR3 does, and the rest of the CDR3 is filled in from the germline J gene. The rearrangement links TRBV4-2 to TRBJ2-3; 11 bases align to TRBD1. The CDR3 runs to 16 residues. Germline trimming cut 4 bases from V and 3 bases from J; bases unmatched to any gene: 6. Germline CDR1 reads LGHNA; CDR2 reads YNFKEQ. CDR3 protein: CASSPLRDRGTDTQYF. The sequenced CDR3 bases are TGTGCCAGCAGCCCCCTCCGGGACAGGGGGACAGATACG.

As for this clone: The read finishes 3 residues shy of the CDR3 end, and the germline J gene is used to complete it. The chain links TRBV5-6 to TRBJ1-6; 10 nucleotides agree with TRBD1. J was trimmed by 7 bases and V by 4 bases; bases with no gene match: 5. Germline V gene lookup returns CDR1 SGHDT and CDR2 YYEEEE. The CDR3 loop spans 15 amino acids. The sequenced CDR3 bases are TGTGCCAGCAGCCTAGAGGACAGGGGGAATTCACCC. Its protein is CASSLEDRGNSP. The CDR3, in full, reads CASSLEDRGNSPLHF.

With respect to this clone: The read ends 3 residues shy of where the CDR3 ends; the end is completed using the germline J gene. This chain uses TRBV30 with TRBJ1-4; D unclear. Germline V CDR1 and CDR2: GTSNPN, SVGIG (reference sequence). The V end lost 0 bases, the J end lost 8 bases, and 16 bases lay between the germline ends. The CDR3 has 15 amino acids. The sequenced CDR3 bases are TGTGCCTGGAGTGTACGGCCGGGTGCACGGGAAAAA. It specifies CAWSVRPGAREK. The entire CDR3 is CAWSVRPGAREKLFF.